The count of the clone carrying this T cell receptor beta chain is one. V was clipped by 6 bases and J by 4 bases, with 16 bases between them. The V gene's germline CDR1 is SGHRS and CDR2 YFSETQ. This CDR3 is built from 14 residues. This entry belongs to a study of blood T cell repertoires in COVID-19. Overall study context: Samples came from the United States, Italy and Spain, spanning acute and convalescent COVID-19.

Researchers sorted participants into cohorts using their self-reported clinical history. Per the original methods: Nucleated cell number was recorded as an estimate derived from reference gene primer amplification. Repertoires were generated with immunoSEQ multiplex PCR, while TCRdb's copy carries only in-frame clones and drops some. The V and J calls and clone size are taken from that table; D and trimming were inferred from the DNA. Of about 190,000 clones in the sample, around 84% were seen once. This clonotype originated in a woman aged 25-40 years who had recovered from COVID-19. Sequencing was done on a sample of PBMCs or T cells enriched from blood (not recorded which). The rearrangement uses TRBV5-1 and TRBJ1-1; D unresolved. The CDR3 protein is CASTRLGDGTEAFF. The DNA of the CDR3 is TGCGCCAGCACCAGATTGGGCGACGGCACTGAAGCTTTCTTT.